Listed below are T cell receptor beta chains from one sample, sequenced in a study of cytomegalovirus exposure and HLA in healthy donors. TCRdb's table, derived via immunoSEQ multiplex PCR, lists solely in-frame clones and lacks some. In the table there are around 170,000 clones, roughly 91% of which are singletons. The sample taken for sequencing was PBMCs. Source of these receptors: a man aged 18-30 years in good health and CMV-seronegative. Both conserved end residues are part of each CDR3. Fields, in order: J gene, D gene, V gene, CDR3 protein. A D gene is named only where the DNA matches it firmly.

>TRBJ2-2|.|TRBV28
CASSLRTVKGELFF
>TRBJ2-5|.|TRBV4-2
CASSQVRGFQETQYF
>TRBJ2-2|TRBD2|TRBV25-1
CASSEYGGGASTGELFF
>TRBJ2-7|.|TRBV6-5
CASSQDTGPTYEQYF
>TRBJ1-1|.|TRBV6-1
CASMQGSTEAFF
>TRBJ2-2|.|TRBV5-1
CASSLAVAQNTGELFF
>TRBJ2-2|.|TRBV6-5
CASLAQVSAGELFF
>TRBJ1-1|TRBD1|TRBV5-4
CASSLGQGANTEAFF
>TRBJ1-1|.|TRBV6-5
CASSYPDGGNTEAFF
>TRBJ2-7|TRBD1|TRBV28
CASSGQGFSYEQYF
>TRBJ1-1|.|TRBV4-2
CASSQGRVQAFF
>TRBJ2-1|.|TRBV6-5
CASSPGGYYNEQFF
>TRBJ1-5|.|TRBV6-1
CASSQTLANQPQHF
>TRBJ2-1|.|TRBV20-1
CSASPEVGEFF
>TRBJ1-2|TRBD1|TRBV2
CASQGEVLRGYGYTF
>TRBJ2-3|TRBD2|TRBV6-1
CATRTSGVVGQYF
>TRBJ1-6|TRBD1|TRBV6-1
CASQDRANSPLHF
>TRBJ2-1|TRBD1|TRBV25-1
CASSAPGQGPANEQFF
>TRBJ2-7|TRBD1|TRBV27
CASSLIGTGLYEQYF
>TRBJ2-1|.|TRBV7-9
CASPPDSSYNEQFF
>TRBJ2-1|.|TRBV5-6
CASSLAWYGPSSYNEQFF
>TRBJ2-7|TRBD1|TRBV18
CASSPRGTGGYEQYF
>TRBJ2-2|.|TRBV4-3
CASSQGAVTGELFF
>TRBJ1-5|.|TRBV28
CASIGGGVGNQPQHF
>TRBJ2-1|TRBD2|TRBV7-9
CASSLGVEGLADNEQFF
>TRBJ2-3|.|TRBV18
CASSPRVDTQYF
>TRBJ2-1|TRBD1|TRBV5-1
CASSQRQGETGRSAYNEQFF
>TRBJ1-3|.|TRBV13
CASSFGGGAGNTIYF
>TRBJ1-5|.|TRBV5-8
CASSWHRVNQPQHF
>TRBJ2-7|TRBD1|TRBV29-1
CSVRNTGGADYEQYF
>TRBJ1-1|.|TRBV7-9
CASSLVSESEAFF
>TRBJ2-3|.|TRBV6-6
CASSIQGGTDTQYF
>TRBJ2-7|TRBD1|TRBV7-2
CASSPRQGAYEQYF
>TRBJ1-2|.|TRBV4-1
CASSQPTRDSVYGYTF
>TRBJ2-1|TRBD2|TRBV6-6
CASSYFLAGNEQFF
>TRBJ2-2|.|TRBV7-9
CASSQQTGANTGELFF
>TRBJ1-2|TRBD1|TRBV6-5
CASRRGQNNYGYTF
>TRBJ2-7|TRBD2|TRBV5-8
CASSTSGPPYEQYF
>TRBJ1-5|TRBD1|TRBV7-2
CASSLAPGTGAQPQHF
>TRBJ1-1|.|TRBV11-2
CASSMDRQAFF
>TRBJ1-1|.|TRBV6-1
CASSERRGNTEAFF
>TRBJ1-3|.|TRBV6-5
CASSYSGRGSGNTIYF
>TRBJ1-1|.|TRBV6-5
CASSSGLSVTEAFF
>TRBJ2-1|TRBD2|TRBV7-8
CASSLWGLAGEGEQFF
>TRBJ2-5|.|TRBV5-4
CASSLGSHQETQYF
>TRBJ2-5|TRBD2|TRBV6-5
CASSPSGGETQYF
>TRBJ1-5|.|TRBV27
CASSPWQDSNQPQHF
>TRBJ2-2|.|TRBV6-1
CASSEEIGGKSELFF
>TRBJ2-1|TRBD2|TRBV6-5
CASSYSLREGNNEQFF
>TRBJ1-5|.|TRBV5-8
CASTRRSNQPQHF
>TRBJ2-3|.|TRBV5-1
CASDDGPVYETFSTDTQYF
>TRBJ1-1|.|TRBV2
CASSLQQNTEAFF
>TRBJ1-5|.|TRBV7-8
CASSPSVGADNQPQHF
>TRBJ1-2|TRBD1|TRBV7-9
CASSSTGGAGGYTF
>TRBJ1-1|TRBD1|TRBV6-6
CASRGTVGTEAFF
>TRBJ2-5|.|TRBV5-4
CASSPNRNLETQYF
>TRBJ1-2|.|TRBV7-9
CASSLVSRNYGYTF
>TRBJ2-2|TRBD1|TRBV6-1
CASSGQGTGELFF
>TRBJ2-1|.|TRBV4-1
CASSQEGLGNEQFF
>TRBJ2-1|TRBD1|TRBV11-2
CASRYVGQAYNEQFF